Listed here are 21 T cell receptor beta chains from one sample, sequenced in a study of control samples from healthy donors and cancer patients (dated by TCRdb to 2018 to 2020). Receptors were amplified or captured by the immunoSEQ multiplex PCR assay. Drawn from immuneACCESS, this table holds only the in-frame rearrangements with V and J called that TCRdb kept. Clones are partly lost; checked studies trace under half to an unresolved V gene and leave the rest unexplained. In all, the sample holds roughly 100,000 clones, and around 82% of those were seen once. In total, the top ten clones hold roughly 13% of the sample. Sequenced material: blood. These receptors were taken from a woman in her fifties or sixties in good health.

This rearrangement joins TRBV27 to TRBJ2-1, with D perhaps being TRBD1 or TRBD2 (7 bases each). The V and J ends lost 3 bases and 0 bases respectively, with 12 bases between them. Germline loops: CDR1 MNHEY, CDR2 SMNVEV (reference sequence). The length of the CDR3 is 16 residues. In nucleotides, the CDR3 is TGTGCCAGCAGTTTCAGGGGGGGGCCCTCCTACAATGAGCAGTTCTTC. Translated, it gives CASSFRGGPSYNEQFF.

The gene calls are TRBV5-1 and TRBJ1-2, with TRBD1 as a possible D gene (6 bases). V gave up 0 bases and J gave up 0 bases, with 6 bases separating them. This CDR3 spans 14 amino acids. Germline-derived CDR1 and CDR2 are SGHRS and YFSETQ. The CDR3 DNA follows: TGCGCCAGCAGCTTGGAGGGGGCTAACTATGGCTACACCTTC. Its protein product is CASSLEGANYGYTF.

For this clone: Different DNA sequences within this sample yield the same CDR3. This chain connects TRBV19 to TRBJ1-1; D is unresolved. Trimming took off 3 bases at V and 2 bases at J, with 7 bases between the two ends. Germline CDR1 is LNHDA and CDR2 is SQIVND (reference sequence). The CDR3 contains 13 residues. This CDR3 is CASSMGRNTEAFF. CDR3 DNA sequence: TGTGCCAGTAGTATGGGGAGAAACACTGAAGCTTTCTTT.

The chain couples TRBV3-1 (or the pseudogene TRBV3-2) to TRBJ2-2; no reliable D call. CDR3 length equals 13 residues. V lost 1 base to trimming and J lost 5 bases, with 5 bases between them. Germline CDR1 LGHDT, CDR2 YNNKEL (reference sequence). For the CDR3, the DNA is TGTGCCAGCAGCCAAGTTATTACCGGGGAGCTGTTTTTT. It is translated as CASSQVITGELFF.

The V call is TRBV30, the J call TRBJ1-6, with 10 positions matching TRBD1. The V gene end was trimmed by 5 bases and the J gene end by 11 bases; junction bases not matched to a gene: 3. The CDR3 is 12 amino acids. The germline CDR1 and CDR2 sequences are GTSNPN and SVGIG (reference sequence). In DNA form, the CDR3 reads TGTGCCTGGGGGACAGGGGATGCACCCCTCCACTTT. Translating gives CAWGTGDAPLHF.

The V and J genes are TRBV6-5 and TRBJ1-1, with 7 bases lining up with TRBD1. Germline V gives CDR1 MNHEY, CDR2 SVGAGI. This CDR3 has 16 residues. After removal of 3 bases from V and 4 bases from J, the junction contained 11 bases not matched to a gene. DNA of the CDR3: TGTGCCAGCAGTTATTATGCAGGGGGAACGGGCACTGAAGCTTTCTTT. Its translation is CASSYYAGGTGTEAFF.

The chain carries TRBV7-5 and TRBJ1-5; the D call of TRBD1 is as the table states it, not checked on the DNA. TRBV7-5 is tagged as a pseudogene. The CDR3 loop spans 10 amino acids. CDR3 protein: CARGPQPQHF. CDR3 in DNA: TGTGCCAGAGGGCCTCAGCCCCAGCATTTT.

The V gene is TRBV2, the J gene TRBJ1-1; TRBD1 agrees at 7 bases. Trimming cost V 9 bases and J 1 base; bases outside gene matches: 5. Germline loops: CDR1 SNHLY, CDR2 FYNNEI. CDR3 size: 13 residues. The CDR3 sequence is CARQGQQNTEAFF. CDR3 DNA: TGTGCCAGACAGGGACAGCAGAACACTGAAGCTTTCTTT.

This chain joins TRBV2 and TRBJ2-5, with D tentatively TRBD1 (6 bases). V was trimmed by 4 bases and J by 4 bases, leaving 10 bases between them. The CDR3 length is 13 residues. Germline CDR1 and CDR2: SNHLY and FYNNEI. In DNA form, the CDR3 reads TGTGCCAGCAGTGTAGAAGGGGGAGAGACCCAGTACTTC. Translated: CASSVEGGETQYF.

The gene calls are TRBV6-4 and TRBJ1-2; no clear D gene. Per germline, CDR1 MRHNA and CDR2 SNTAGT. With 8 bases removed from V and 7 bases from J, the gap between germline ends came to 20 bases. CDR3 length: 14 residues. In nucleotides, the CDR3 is TGTGCCAGCGCTGGCGGGCCTGGCGGAACTGGCTACACCTTC. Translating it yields CASAGGPGGTGYTF.

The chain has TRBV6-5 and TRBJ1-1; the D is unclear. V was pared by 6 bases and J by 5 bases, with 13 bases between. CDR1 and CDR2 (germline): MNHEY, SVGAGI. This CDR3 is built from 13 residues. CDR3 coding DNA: TGTGCCAGCAGCAGAGGACCTAGGACTGAAGCTTTCTTT. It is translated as CASSRGPRTEAFF.

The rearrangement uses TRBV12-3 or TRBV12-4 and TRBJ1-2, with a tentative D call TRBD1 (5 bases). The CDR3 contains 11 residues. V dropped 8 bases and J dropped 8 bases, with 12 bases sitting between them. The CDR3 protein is CASGRGWGYTF. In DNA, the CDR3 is TGTGCCAGCGGTAGGGGATGGGGCTACACCTTC.

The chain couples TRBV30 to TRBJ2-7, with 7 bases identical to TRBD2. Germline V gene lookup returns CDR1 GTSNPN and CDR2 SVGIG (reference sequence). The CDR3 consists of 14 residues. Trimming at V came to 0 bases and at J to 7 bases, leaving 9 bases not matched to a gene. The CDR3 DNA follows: TGTGCCTGGAGTGTAGGACTAGTTGAGGGAGAGCAGTACTTC. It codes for CAWSVGLVEGEQYF.

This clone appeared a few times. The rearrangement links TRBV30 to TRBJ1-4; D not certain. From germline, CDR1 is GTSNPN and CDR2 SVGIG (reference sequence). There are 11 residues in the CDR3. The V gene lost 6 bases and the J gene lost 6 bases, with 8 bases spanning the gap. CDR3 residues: CACGNYEKLFF. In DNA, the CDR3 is TGTGCCTGCGGGAACTATGAAAAACTGTTTTTT.

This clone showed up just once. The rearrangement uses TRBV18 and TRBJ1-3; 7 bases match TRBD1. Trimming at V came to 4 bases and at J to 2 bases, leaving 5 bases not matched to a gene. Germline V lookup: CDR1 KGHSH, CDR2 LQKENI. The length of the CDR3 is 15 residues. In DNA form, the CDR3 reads TGTGCCAGCTCACGGCAGGGACAGACTGGAAACACCATATATTTT. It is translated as CASSRQGQTGNTIYF.

The CDR3 region has the DNA TGCGCCAGCAGTGACAAGGGAGATGAAAAACTGTTTTTT. Amino acid sequence: CASSDKGDEKLFF. The chain employs TRBV10-2 and TRBJ1-4; D unresolved. Deletions cut 3 bases from V and 6 bases from J, with 8 bases between. This CDR3 is 13 amino acids long. Germline V gene sequence: CDR1 WSHSY, CDR2 SAAADI.

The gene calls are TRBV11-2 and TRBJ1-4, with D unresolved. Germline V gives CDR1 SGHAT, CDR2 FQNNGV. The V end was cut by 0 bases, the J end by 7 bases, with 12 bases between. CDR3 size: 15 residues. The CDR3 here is CASSLDGAFPEKLFF. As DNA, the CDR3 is TGTGCCAGCAGCTTAGATGGAGCTTTTCCTGAAAAACTGTTTTTT.

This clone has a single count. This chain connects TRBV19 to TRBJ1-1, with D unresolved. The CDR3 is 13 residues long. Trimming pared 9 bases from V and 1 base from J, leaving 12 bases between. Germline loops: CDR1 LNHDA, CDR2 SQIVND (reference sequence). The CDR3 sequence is CASVNLGNTEAFF. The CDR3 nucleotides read TGTGCCAGCGTTAACTTGGGGAACACTGAAGCTTTCTTT.

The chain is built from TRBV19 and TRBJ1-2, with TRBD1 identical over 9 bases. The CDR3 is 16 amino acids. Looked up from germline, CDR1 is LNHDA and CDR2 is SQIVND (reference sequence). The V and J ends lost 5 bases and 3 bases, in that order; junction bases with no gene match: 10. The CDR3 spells CASSLTGTGQYYGYTF. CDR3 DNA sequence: TGTGCCAGTAGTCTTACCGGGACAGGGCAATACTATGGCTACACCTTC.

For the CDR3, the DNA is TGTGCCAGCAGCTTGGGGGTTTCGGCAGGCCTCGACGGGCCTGAAGCTTTCTTT. This gives the protein CASSLGVSAGLDGPEAFF. J is TRBJ1-1 and V is TRBV7-2, with TRBD1 as a possible D gene (5 bases). The CDR3 is 18 residues long. Trimming took off 3 bases at V and 6 bases at J, with 26 bases between the two ends. Per germline, CDR1 SGHTA and CDR2 FQGNSA.

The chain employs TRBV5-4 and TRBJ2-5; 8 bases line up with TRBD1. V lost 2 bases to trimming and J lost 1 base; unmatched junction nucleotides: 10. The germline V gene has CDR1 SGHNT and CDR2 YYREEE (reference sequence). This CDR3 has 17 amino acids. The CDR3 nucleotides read TGTGCCAGCAGCTTTGCCAGGGGGCCTTTCCCCCAAGAGACCCAGTACTTC. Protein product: CASSFARGPFPQETQYF.